Following are 28 T cell receptor beta chains from one sample sequenced in a study of blood T cells in healthy people across ages. A J-beta primer mix and a sample-barcoded 5' primer were used in a second PCR of roughly 7 to 12 cycles. One entry per CDR3 protein, called by TCRdb with MiXCR from the 5' RACE reads. Among 650,000 to 800,000 distinct CDR3 sequences, around 43% were seen once, and the ten largest hold about 19%. Material: blood. The receptor set was obtained from a man between 60 and 75 years old in good health.

The CDR3, as DNA: TGTGCCAGCACTGAGAGGGGGGGTACCGGGGAGCTGTTTTTT. Protein sequence: CASTERGGTGELFF. The chain links TRBV2 to TRBJ2-2; tentatively, D is TRBD2 (7 bases). The germline V gene encodes CDR1 SNHLY and CDR2 FYNNEI. This CDR3 has 14 amino acids. V shed 7 bases and J shed 5 bases, with 14 bases lying between them.

The rearrangement uses TRBV12-3 or TRBV12-4 and TRBJ2-6; 7 bases line up with TRBD1. The CDR3 has 16 amino acids. Trimming cost V 6 bases and J 0 bases; bases outside gene matches: 5. The CDR3 sequence is CASRRQGSSGANVLTF. CDR3 DNA: TGTGCCAGCAGAAGACAGGGAAGCTCTGGGGCCAACGTCCTGACTTTC.

This clonotype was seen a single time. One end of the junction fails to match germline, which may point to a read error. This chain joins TRBV7-8 and TRBJ1-2; unclear D gene. CDR3 length: 13 amino acids. Germline V gene lookup returns CDR1 SGHVS and CDR2 FQNEAQ. This CDR3 reads CASSPTVNYGHTF. The CDR3 bases are TGTGCCAGCAGCCCCACTGTAAACTATGGCCACACCTTC.

In this sample, this clonotype turned up once. This chain connects TRBV5-1 to TRBJ2-7; D may be TRBD1 (5 bases). Germline V lookup: CDR1 SGHRS, CDR2 YFSETQ. V was pared by 4 bases and J by 2 bases, with 13 bases between. This CDR3 has 14 amino acids. CDR3 nucleotide sequence: TGCGCCAGCAGCGTAGACAGTACGGCCTACGAGCAGTACTTC. Amino acids: CASSVDSTAYEQYF.

V and J are TRBV4-1 and TRBJ2-1, with TRBD2 as a possible D gene (6 bases). The CDR3 length is 17 residues. V was trimmed by 3 bases and J by 8 bases, leaving 23 bases between them. Looked up from germline, CDR1 is MGHRA and CDR2 is YSYEKL. CDR3 in amino acids: CASSHARVAAPRDEQFF. In DNA form, the CDR3 reads TGCGCCAGCAGCCATGCCCGAGTAGCGGCCCCGAGGGATGAGCAGTTCTTC.

The J gene is TRBJ2-3, the V gene TRBV5-6, with D unresolved. The length of the CDR3 is 12 residues. Trimming removed 2 bases at V and 5 bases at J, with 6 bases between. The germline V gene encodes CDR1 SGHDT and CDR2 YYEEEE. CDR3 loop: CASSFGRDTQYF. The DNA of the CDR3 is TGTGCCAGCAGCTTCGGAAGAGATACGCAGTATTTT.

The rearrangement links TRBV7-6 to TRBJ1-4; 7 positions agree with TRBD1. The CDR3 contains 14 residues. The V and J ends lost 3 bases and 5 bases, in that order; junction bases with no gene match: 3. Germline CDR1 reads SGHVS; CDR2 reads FNYEAQ. The CDR3 DNA is TGTGCCAGCAGCTTTGGGACAGTAAATGAAAAACTGTTTTTT. It codes for CASSFGTVNEKLFF.

This clonotype was observed a handful of times. J is TRBJ1-4 and V is TRBV29-1; D gene uncertain. V was cut by 0 bases and J by 4 bases, with 9 bases left in between. This CDR3 is built from 14 residues. Germline lookup yields CDR1 SQVTM and CDR2 ANQGSEA. The CDR3 sequence: CSVEDLGSNEKLFF. CDR3 coding DNA: TGCAGCGTTGAAGATCTCGGGAGTAATGAAAAACTGTTTTTT.

This clonotype was detected only a few times. The V gene is TRBV5-1, the J gene TRBJ2-7; 11 bases are a match to TRBD1. This CDR3 has 17 amino acids. Germline V CDR1 and CDR2: SGHRS, YFSETQ. The trim removed 3 bases at V and 3 bases at J, leaving 11 bases unmatched. The CDR3 region is CASSSREPGQGGYEQYF. Written as DNA, the CDR3 is TGCGCCAGCAGCTCAAGGGAACCGGGACAGGGGGGCTACGAGCAGTACTTC.

This chain joins TRBV5-1 and TRBJ1-6, with a possible D match to TRBD1 (6 bases). With 3 bases removed from V and 7 bases from J, the gap between germline ends came to 14 bases. The CDR3 contains 15 residues. Germline CDR1 reads SGHRS; CDR2 reads YFSETQ. The CDR3 is CASSYLDSRNSPLHF. In DNA form, the CDR3 reads TGCGCCAGCAGCTATCTGGACAGCCGGAATTCACCCCTCCACTTT.

The V call is TRBV4-3, the J call TRBJ1-1, with D uncertain. V lost 3 bases and J lost 4, with 9 bases in between. The CDR3 has 13 amino acids. Germline-derived CDR1 and CDR2 are LGHNA and YSLEER. CDR3 sequence reads: CASSQAPGTEAFF. In nucleotides, the CDR3 is TGCGCCAGCAGCCAGGCTCCGGGCACTGAAGCTTTCTTT.

The CDR3: CASSPTLILSYEQYF. The CDR3 DNA is TGTGCCAGCAGCCCCACACTGATCTTGTCCTACGAGCAGTACTTC. V is TRBV3-1 and J is TRBJ2-7; D not certain. The V gene's germline CDR1 is LGHDT and CDR2 YNNKEL (reference sequence). The CDR3 contains 15 residues. Trimming cost V 4 bases and J 1 base, with 14 bases left between them.

Concerning this clonotype itself: It may be a read error: a sequence one base away is much more abundant. The CDR3 DNA is TGTGCCAGCAGCTCCTCTACCCAGGGCCATGGCTACACCTTC. Translating it yields CASSSSTQGHGYTF. J is TRBJ1-2 and V is TRBV7-9; tentative D call: TRBD1 (5 bases). The CDR3 extends over 14 amino acids. Germline V gives CDR1 SEHNR, CDR2 FQNEAQ (reference sequence). Trimming took off 4 bases at V and 6 bases at J, with 15 bases between the two ends.

V is TRBV5-5 and J is TRBJ1-1, with D possibly TRBD1 on 5 matching bases. There are 14 residues in the CDR3. CDR1 is SGHKS, CDR2 YYEKEE, per germline (reference sequence). Trimming removed 3 bases at V and 3 bases at J, with 12 bases between. Here the CDR3 DNA reads TGTGCCAGCAGCTCGACCAGGGACTACACTGAAGCTTTCTTT. It encodes CASSSTRDYTEAFF. Supplemented by reference TRBV5-5 and TRBJ1-1, the full variable domain reads DAGVTQSPTHLIKTRGQQVTLRCSPISGHKSVSWYQQVLGQGPQFIFQYYEKEERGRGNFPDRFSARQFPNYSSELNVNALLLGDSALYLCASSSTRDYTEAFFGQGTRLTVV.

The gene calls are TRBV6-1 and TRBJ1-5; D call uncertain. This CDR3 comprises 15 residues. V dropped 3 bases and J dropped 6 bases, with 15 bases sitting between them. CDR1 and CDR2 (germline): MNHNS, SASEGT. The CDR3 nucleotides read TGTGCCAGCAGTGAGGCACCAGGTGGTCGTCAGCCCCAGCATTTT. Translation: CASSEAPGGRQPQHF.

V usage is TRBV4-3 and J usage is TRBJ2-2, with D unresolved. The CDR3 has 14 residues. The V gene's germline CDR1 is LGHNA and CDR2 YSLEER. The V end lost 4 bases, the J end lost 7 bases, and 13 bases lay between the germline ends. CDR3 region: CASSPRRIGGELFF. CDR3 coding DNA: TGCGCCAGCAGCCCGAGGCGGATAGGCGGGGAGCTGTTTTTT.

This clonotype was counted many times. The CDR3 region has the DNA TGTGCCACCAGTGAGCTGGGGGACAGGGCATACGAGCAGTACTTC. Residues: CATSELGDRAYEQYF. The chain employs TRBV24-1 and TRBJ2-7; TRBD1 aligns across 9 bases. With 4 bases clipped from V and 4 bases from J, the junction kept 7 bases outside the gene matches. Germline loops: CDR1 KGHDR, CDR2 SFDVKD. The CDR3 contains 15 residues.

The CDR3, as DNA: TGTGCCAGCAGCCAAGGAGCCTCGATGGCTTTCTTT. It codes for CASSQGASMAFF. The chain joins TRBV3-1 to TRBJ1-1; D unresolved. CDR1 LGHDT and CDR2 YNNKEL come from the germline V gene (reference sequence). The V gene lost 1 base and the J gene lost 11 bases, with 11 bases spanning the gap. CDR3 length equals 12 residues.

The chain carries TRBV6-1 and TRBJ2-7; D may be TRBD1 (6 bases). This CDR3 comprises 15 residues. Trimming shortened V by 0 bases and J by 5 bases, and 14 bases separated the two germline ends. Germline CDR1 and CDR2: MNHNS and SASEGT. The DNA for the CDR3 is TGTGCCAGCAGTGAAGCGCGGACAGCGGCTCACGAGCAGTACTTC. Translated: CASSEARTAAHEQYF.

The chain employs TRBV10-2 and TRBJ2-5, with TRBD2 as a possible D gene (5 bases). The germline V and J ends were trimmed by 3 bases and 1 base, with 18 bases remaining between them. The CDR3 has 17 residues. Germline V gene sequence: CDR1 WSHSY, CDR2 SAAADI. The DNA for the CDR3 is TGCGCCAGCAGTGACGCAAGCGGCTCGGGTTTCCAAGAGACCCAGTACTTC. It specifies CASSDASGSGFQETQYF.

This clonotype was found many times. The chain combines TRBV29-1 with TRBJ2-7; D is undetermined. The CDR3 is made up of 14 amino acids. Deletions cut 1 base from V and 2 bases from J, with 12 bases between. Germline CDR1 SQVTM, CDR2 ANQGSEA. The CDR3: CSVEGTKPTYEQYF. The CDR3 nucleotides read TGCAGCGTTGAAGGAACAAAACCAACCTACGAGCAGTACTTC.

The count of this clonotype is one. The V gene is TRBV4-1, the J gene TRBJ2-1; D is possibly TRBD2 (6 bases). Deletions cut 0 bases from V and 7 bases from J, with 13 bases between. CDR1 is MGHRA and CDR2 is YSYEKL in the germline V gene. The CDR3 has 15 amino acids. In DNA form, the CDR3 reads TGCGCCAGCAGCCAAGATTCGGTGGGGGGAAATGAGCAGTTCTTC. Amino acids: CASSQDSVGGNEQFF.

This clonotype was recorded a few times. The gene calls are TRBV29-1 and TRBJ2-3; D may be TRBD2 (6 bases). This CDR3 is built from 14 residues. Germline V gene lookup returns CDR1 SQVTM and CDR2 ANQGSEA. Trimming took off 7 bases at V and 1 base at J, with 15 bases between the two ends. The CDR3: CSGTAGIRTDTQYF. In nucleotides, the CDR3 is TGCAGCGGCACCGCGGGGATTCGCACAGATACGCAGTATTTT.

The chain joins TRBV4-3 to TRBJ2-1, with TRBD2 matching over 9 bases. Trimming removed 0 bases from V and 4 bases from J; junction bases left unmatched: 4. The CDR3 loop spans 16 amino acids. Per the germline V gene, CDR1 is LGHNA and CDR2 is YSLEER. This CDR3 reads CASSQEAAGGYNEQFF. The CDR3 coding sequence is TGCGCCAGCAGCCAAGAAGCAGCGGGGGGTTACAATGAGCAGTTCTTC.

V gene TRBV20-1 combines with J gene TRBJ2-5; maybe TRBD2 (5 bases). Trimming left V 6 bases short and J 6 bases short, with 11 bases between. Looked up from germline, CDR1 is DFQATT and CDR2 is SNEGSKA (reference sequence). The CDR3 spans 11 residues. The CDR3 DNA follows: TGCAGTGCCACAGACGGGAAGACCCAGTACTTC. Its translation is CSATDGKTQYF.

This CDR3 reads CASSEVGKRNGYTF. The CDR3 DNA reads as TGTGCCAGCAGTGAAGTAGGCAAGCGGAATGGCTACACCTTC. The chain is built from TRBV6-1 and TRBJ1-2, with D unclear. Germline assignment: CDR1 MNHNS and CDR2 SASEGT. The CDR3 runs to 14 residues. Trimming stripped 1 base from V and 6 bases from J, with 12 bases between.

This clonotype has just a few counts. The chain carries TRBV5-4 and TRBJ2-7, with 7 positions matching TRBD2. V lost 4 bases, J lost 3 bases, and 7 bases stayed unmatched. The CDR3 length is 14 residues. Germline V gene sequence: CDR1 SGHNT, CDR2 YYREEE (reference sequence). The CDR3 reads CASSDGLGDYEQYF. The CDR3 nucleotides read TGTGCCAGCAGCGACGGACTAGGGGACTACGAGCAGTACTTC.

The chain uses TRBV20-1 and TRBJ2-3; 15 bases are shared with TRBD2. The CDR3 is made up of 18 amino acids. With V trimmed by 4 bases and J by 2 bases, 10 bases remained unmatched. Germline CDR1 DFQATT, CDR2 SNEGSKA (reference sequence). The CDR3 loop is CSATGLAGGRSITDTQYF. The CDR3 DNA follows: TGCAGTGCTACTGGACTAGCGGGGGGGAGGTCTATCACAGATACGCAGTATTTT.